The clone carrying this TCR beta chain has a count of ten or more. Clones were read by immunoSEQ multiplex PCR, and TCRdb kept only the in-frame ones, dropping some. The sample lists over 150,000 clones; approximately 80% were seen once. This entry belongs to a study of blood T cell repertoires in COVID-19. Turning to the study itself: In each case, the material was cDNA or gDNA derived from T cells, B-cell-depleted T cells, or PBMCs.

This CDR3 has 15 amino acids. Germline V CDR1 and CDR2: MNHEY, SMNVEV (reference sequence). V was pared by 6 bases and J by 0 bases, with 12 bases between. The chain recombines TRBV27 with TRBJ2-1, with D possibly being TRBD1 (6 bases). The clonotype originates from a woman in her fifties or sixties with acute or convalescent COVID-19. Sequenced material: peripheral blood. The chain's CDR3 is CASSPGTSSYNEQFF. CDR3 sequence (DNA): TGTGCCAGCAGCCCGGGGACAAGCTCCTACAATGAGCAGTTCTTC.